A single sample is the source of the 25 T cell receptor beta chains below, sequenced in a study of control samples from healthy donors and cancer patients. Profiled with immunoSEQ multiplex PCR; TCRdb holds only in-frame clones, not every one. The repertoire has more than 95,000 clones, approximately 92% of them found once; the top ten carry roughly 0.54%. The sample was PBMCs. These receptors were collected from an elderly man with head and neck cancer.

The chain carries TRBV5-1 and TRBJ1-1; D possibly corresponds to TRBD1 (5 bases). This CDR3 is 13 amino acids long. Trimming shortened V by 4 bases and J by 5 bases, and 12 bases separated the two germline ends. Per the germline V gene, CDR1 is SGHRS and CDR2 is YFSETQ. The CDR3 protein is CASSGPGLTEAFF. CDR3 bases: TGCGCCAGCAGCGGGCCAGGGCTAACTGAAGCTTTCTTT. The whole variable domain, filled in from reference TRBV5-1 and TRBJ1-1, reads KAGVTQTPRYLIKTRGQQVTLSCSPISGHRSVSWYQQTPGQGLQFLFEYFSETQRNKGNFPGRFSGRQFSNSRSEMNVSTLELGDSALYLCASSGPGLTEAFFGQGTRLTVV.

CDR3 residues: CASSFLGQGTDTQYF. The CDR3 DNA follows: TGTGCCAGCAGCTTCTTGGGACAGGGGACAGATACGCAGTATTTT. The chain joins TRBV5-5 to TRBJ2-3; TRBD1 matches 10 bases. The CDR3 runs 15 residues. The V gene's germline CDR1 is SGHKS and CDR2 YYEKEE (reference sequence). Trimming took 2 bases from V and 3 from J; bases not matched to a gene: 3.

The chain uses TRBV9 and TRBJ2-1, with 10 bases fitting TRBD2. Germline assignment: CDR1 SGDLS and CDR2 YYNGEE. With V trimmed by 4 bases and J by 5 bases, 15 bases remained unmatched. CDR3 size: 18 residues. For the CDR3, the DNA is TGTGCCAGCAGCCCCCCTCCCCGGCTAGCGGGGGAACACAATGAGCAGTTCTTC. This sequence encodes CASSPPPRLAGEHNEQFF.

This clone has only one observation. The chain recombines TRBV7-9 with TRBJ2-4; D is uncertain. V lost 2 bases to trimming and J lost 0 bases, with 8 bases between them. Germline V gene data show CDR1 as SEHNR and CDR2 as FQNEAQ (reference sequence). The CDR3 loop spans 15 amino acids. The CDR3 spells CASSLPLLAKNIQYF. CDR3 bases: TGTGCCAGCAGCTTACCCCTATTAGCCAAAAACATTCAGTACTTC.

CDR3 sequence reads: CAISDLTRGRNTEAFF. For the CDR3, the DNA is TGTGCCATCAGTGATCTGACCCGGGGGAGGAACACTGAAGCTTTCTTT. This chain uses TRBV10-3 with TRBJ1-1; tentatively, D is TRBD1 (5 bases). This CDR3 has 16 amino acids. Between the trimmed V and J ends, which lost 3 bases and 1 base, there was a span of 15 bases. Germline loops: CDR1 ENHRY, CDR2 SYGVKD.

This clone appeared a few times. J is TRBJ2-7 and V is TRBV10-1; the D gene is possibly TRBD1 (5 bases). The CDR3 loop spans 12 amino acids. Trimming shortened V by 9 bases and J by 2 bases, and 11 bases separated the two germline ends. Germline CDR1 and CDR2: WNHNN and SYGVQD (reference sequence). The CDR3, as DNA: TGCGCCAGTTCGGACACCGCCTACGAGCAGTACTTC. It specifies CASSDTAYEQYF.

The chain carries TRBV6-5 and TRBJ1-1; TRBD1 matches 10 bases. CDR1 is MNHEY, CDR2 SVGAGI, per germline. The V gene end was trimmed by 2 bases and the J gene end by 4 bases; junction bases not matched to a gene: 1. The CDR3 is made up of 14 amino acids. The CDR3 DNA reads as TGTGCCAGCAGTTACGGGACAGGGGTCACTGAAGCTTTCTTT. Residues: CASSYGTGVTEAFF.

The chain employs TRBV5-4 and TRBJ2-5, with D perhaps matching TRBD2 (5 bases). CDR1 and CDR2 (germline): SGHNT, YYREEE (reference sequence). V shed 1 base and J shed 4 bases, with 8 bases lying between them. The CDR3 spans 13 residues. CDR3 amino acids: CASSLIEGETQYF. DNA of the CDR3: TGTGCCAGCAGCTTGATAGAGGGAGAGACCCAGTACTTC.

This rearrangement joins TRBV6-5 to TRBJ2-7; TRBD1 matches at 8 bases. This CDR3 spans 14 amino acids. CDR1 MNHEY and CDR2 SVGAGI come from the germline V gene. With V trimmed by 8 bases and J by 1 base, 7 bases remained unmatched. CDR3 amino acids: CASRWTGTSYEQYF. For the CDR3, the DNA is TGTGCCAGCCGATGGACAGGGACGTCCTACGAGCAGTACTTC.

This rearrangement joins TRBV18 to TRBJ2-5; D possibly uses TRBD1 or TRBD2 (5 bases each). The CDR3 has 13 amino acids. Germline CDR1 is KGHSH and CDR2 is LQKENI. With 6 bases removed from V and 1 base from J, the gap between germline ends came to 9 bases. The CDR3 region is CASSPGGQETQYF. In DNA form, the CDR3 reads TGTGCCAGCTCCCCTGGGGGCCAAGAGACCCAGTACTTC.

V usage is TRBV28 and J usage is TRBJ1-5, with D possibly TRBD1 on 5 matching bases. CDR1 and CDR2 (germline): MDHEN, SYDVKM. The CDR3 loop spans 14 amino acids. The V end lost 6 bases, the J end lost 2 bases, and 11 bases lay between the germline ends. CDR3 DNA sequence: TGTGCCAGCAGATACCCGGGGCGCAATCAGCCCCAGCATTTT. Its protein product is CASRYPGRNQPQHF.

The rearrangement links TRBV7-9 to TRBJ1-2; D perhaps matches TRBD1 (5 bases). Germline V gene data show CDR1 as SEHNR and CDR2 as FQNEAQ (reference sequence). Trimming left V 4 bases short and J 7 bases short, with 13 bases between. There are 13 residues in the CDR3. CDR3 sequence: CASSSDTPGGYTF. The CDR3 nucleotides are TGTGCCAGCAGCTCGGACACTCCTGGTGGCTACACCTTC. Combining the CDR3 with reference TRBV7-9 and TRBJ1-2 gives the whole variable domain DTGVSQNPRHKITKRGQNVTFRCDPISEHNRLYWYRQTLGQGPEFLTYFQNEAQLEKSRLLSDRFSAERPKGSFSTLEIQRTEQGDSAMYLCASSSDTPGGYTFGSGTRLTVV.

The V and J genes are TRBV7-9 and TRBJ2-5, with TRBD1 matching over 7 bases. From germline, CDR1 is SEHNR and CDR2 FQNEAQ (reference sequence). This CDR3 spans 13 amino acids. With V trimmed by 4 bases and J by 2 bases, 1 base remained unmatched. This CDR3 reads CASSWDSQETQYF. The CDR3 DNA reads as TGTGCCAGCAGCTGGGACAGTCAAGAGACCCAGTACTTC.

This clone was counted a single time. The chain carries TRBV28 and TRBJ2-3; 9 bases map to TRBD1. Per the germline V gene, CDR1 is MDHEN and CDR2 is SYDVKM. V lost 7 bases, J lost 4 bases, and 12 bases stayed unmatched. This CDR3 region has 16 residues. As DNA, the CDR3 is TGTGCCAGCACAACCCCGACAGGGGGATGGGCAGATACGCAGTATTTT. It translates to CASTTPTGGWADTQYF.

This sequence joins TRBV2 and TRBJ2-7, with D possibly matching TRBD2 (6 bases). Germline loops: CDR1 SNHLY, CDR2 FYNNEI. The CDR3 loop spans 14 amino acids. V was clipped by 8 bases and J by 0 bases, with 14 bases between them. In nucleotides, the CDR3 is TGTGCCAGCGTAGCGGCTACCAACTCCTACGAGCAGTACTTC. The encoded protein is CASVAATNSYEQYF.

The CDR3: CASSLETRTNYGYTF. The CDR3 DNA reads as TGTGCCAGCAGCTTGGAAACACGAACTAACTATGGCTACACCTTC. The chain uses TRBV5-4 and TRBJ1-2; D unclear. This CDR3 region has 15 residues. V was pared by 0 bases and J by 0 bases, with 9 bases between. Germline V gene lookup returns CDR1 SGHNT and CDR2 YYREEE (reference sequence).

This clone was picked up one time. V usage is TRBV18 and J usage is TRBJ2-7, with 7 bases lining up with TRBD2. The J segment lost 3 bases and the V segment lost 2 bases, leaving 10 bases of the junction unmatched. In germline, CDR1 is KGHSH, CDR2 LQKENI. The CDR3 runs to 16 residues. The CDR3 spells CASSPLGSSGIYEQYF. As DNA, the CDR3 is TGTGCCAGCTCACCATTAGGGTCTAGCGGTATCTACGAGCAGTACTTC.

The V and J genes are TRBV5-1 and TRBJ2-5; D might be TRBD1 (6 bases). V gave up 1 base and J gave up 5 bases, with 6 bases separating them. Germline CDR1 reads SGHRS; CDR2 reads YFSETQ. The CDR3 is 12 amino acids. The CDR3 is CASSLTGETQYF. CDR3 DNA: TGCGCCAGCAGCTTGACAGGGGAGACCCAGTACTTC. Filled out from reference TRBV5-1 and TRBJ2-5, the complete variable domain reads KAGVTQTPRYLIKTRGQQVTLSCSPISGHRSVSWYQQTPGQGLQFLFEYFSETQRNKGNFPGRFSGRQFSNSRSEMNVSTLELGDSALYLCASSLTGETQYFGPGTRLLVL.

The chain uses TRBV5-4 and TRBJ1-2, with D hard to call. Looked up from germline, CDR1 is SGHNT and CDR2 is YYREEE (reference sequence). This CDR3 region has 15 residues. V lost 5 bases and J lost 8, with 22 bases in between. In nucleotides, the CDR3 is TGTGCCAGCAGTCTTGGCTCAAGGGCAGGTGAAGGCTACACCTTC. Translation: CASSLGSRAGEGYTF.

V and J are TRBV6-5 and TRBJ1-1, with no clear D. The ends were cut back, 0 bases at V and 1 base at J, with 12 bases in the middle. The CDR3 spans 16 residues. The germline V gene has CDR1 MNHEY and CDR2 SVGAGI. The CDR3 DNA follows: TGTGCCAGCAGTTACTCGACGGCAGCTAGGAACACTGAAGCTTTCTTT. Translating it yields CASSYSTAARNTEAFF.

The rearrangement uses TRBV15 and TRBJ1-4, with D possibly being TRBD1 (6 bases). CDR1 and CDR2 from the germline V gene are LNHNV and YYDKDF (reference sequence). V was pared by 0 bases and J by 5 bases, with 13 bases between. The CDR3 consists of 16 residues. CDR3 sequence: CATSRDWQGTNEKLFF. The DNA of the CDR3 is TGTGCCACCAGCAGAGACTGGCAGGGGACGAATGAAAAACTGTTTTTT.

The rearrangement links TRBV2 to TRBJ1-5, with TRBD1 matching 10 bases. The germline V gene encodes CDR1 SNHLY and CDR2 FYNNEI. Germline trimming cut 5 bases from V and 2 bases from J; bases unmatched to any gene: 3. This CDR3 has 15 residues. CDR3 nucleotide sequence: TGTGCCAGCAGTCCCGGGACAGGGGGCAATCAGCCCCAGCATTTT. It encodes CASSPGTGGNQPQHF.

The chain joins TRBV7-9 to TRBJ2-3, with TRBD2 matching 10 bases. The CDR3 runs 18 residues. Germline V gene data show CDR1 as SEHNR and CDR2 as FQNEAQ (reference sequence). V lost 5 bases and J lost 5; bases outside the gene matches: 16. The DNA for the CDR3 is TGTGCCAGCAGCCCCCAAGCGATGACTAGCGGGCGGGGAGATACGCAGTATTTT. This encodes CASSPQAMTSGRGDTQYF.

The DNA for the CDR3 is TGTGCCAGCTCCCTCGTGAAGGGCCCCGGGGAGCTGTTTTTT. This translates into CASSLVKGPGELFF. The chain joins TRBV18 to TRBJ2-2; no definite D call. The germline CDR1 and CDR2 sequences are KGHSH and LQKENI. This CDR3 contains 14 residues. The V end lost 6 bases, the J end lost 6 bases, and 14 bases lay between the germline ends.

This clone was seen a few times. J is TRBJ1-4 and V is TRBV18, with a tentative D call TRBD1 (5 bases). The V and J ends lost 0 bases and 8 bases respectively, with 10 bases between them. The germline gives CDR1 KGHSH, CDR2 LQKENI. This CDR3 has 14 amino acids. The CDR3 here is CASSPPGDAEKLFF. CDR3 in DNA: TGTGCCAGCTCACCACCGGGGGACGCCGAAAAACTGTTTTTT.